A selection of T cell receptor beta chains follows, all from one sample in a study of shared clonotypes between healthy human individuals. Produced via immunoSEQ multiplex PCR; TCRdb's table is partial and in-frame only. The sample records over a million clones, 75% being singletons. Sequencing used memory CD4+ T cells sorted from blood. The source is a man aged 18 to 30 in good health. The CDR3 runs from the conserved cysteine through the conserved F or W. The D gene is left open where the match is weak. For some rows the clone size is stated as once, few or many, or as a class when expanded; others skip it.

clone_size,j_call,v_call,d_call,cdr3_nt,cdr3_aa
.,TRBJ2-3,TRBV7-8,TRBD1,TGTGCCAGCAGCCTTACCGGGACAGCTAGCACAGATACGCAGTATTTT,CASSLTGTASTDTQYF
.,TRBJ2-7,TRBV6-4,TRBD2,TGTGCCAGGCCCGCCGGGACTAGAGCCCACAGAAGCTCCTACGAGCAGTACTTC,CARPAGTRAHRSSYEQYF
few,TRBJ1-5,TRBV4-1,.,TGCGCCAGCAGCCAAGATACAGGAAGTCAGCCCCAGCATTTT,CASSQDTGSQPQHF
.,TRBJ1-5,TRBV6-5,.,TGTGCCAGCAGTTACTCCTCAGCTCAGCAGCCCCAGCATTTT,CASSYSSAQQPQHF
.,TRBJ2-7,TRBV29-1,.,TGCAGCGTTGAAAAGAGGTCCAGTAACGACTACGAGCAGTACTTC,CSVEKRSSNDYEQYF
.,TRBJ2-3,TRBV6-5,.,TGTGCCAGCAGTTACGGGGGCGCCGAGACAGATACGCAGTATTTT,CASSYGGAETDTQYF
.,TRBJ1-5,TRBV6-6,.,TGTGCCAGCAGTTACGGGCAGTTCTATAGCAATCAGCCCCAGCATTTT,CASSYGQFYSNQPQHF
.,TRBJ1-2,TRBV11-2,.,TGTGCCAGCAGCTTAGTGACGCAAACTAACTATGGCTACACCTTC,CASSLVTQTNYGYTF
.,TRBJ1-5,TRBV6-5,.,TGTGCCAGCAGTTACTATATGAGCAATCAGCCCCAGCATTTT,CASSYYMSNQPQHF
.,TRBJ1-6,TRBV19,.,TGTGCCAGTAGTGGAGGACAGAGGAATTCACCCCTCCACTTT,CASSGGQRNSPLHF
.,TRBJ2-4,TRBV5-1,TRBD1,TGCGCCAGCAGCTTGGCCATCTCGGAGACAGGGATAAAAAACATTCAGTACTTC,CASSLAISETGIKNIQYF
.,TRBJ2-5,TRBV18,.,TGTGCCAGCTCGCAGGTCAGGGAAGAGACCCAGTACTTC,CASSQVREETQYF
.,TRBJ1-1,TRBV5-1,.,TGCGCCAGCAGCTTGGGGACCACTGAAGCTTTCTTT,CASSLGTTEAFF
.,TRBJ1-6,TRBV18,TRBD1,TGTGCCAGCTCACCAACTACGACAGGGGGGAATTCACCCCTCCACTTT,CASSPTTTGGNSPLHF
once,TRBJ1-4,TRBV7-7,.,TGTGCTAGCAGCCCCCCCGGCGGTATAACTGCAACTAATGAAAAACTGTTTTTT,CASSPPGGITATNEKLFF
few,TRBJ2-5,TRBV5-4,.,TGTGCCAGCAGCCCCAAGGGGGGTGAGACCCAGTACTTC,CASSPKGGETQYF
.,TRBJ2-5,TRBV7-2,.,TGTGCCAGCACCTCCGGGACGTGGGAGACCCAGTACTTC,CASTSGTWETQYF
few,TRBJ1-2,TRBV5-4,TRBD1,TGTGCCAGCAGTGACAGGGTTAACTATGGCTACACCTTC,CASSDRVNYGYTF
.,TRBJ2-7,TRBV19,.,TGTGCCAGTAGTATCCCCGGGTCCTACGAGCAGTACTTC,CASSIPGSYEQYF
.,TRBJ1-1,TRBV19,.,TGTGCCAGTAGTATTTATTCTTCGGGCATGAACACTGAAGCTTTCTTT,CASSIYSSGMNTEAFF
.,TRBJ1-5,TRBV7-2,.,TGTGCCAGCAGCGACCTCAATCAGCCCCAGCATTTT,CASSDLNQPQHF
.,TRBJ2-2,TRBV10-3,TRBD1,TGTGCCATCAGCGGGACAGGGAACACCGGGGAGCTGTTTTTT,CAISGTGNTGELFF
.,TRBJ2-1,TRBV6-1,TRBD1,TGTGCCAGCACCCTGACGGACAGGGGAGGCAATGAGCAGTTCTTC,CASTLTDRGGNEQFF
few,TRBJ2-7,TRBV6-5,.,TGTGCCAGCAGGCCCCCGGAGGGTACGGCCTACGAGCAGTACTTC,CASRPPEGTAYEQYF
.,TRBJ1-4,TRBV2,TRBD1,TGTGCCAGCAGAGGACAGGGGATTTTGGGTGAAAAACTGTTTTTT,CASRGQGILGEKLFF
.,TRBJ2-5,TRBV19,TRBD1,TGTGCCAGTAGTATTACAGGACAGGGTCGAGAGACCCAGTACTTC,CASSITGQGRETQYF
many,TRBJ2-1,TRBV5-6,.,TGTGCCAGCAGCTTGGAGGGGCTGGCCTACAATGAGCAGTTCTTC,CASSLEGLAYNEQFF
.,TRBJ2-3,TRBV7-8,TRBD2,TGTGCCAGCAGCGCGCTAGCGGGGGGTAATACGCAGTATTTT,CASSALAGGNTQYF
.,TRBJ2-1,TRBV10-3,TRBD1,TGTGCCATCAGTACGACAGGGGGCTCCTACAATGAGCAGTTCTTC,CAISTTGGSYNEQFF
.,TRBJ1-2,TRBV5-1,TRBD1,TGCGCCAGCAGCCCCACAGGGGCCTATGGCTACACCTTC,CASSPTGAYGYTF
.,TRBJ2-7,TRBV7-2,.,TGTGCCAGCAGCTTAGAGCCCTACGAGCAGTACTTC,CASSLEPYEQYF
once,TRBJ2-7,TRBV5-5,TRBD1,TGTGCCAGCAGCCCCAGGGGGAACGAGCAGTACTTC,CASSPRGNEQYF
.,TRBJ2-3,TRBV9,.,TGTGCCAGCAGCGTAAGGCAATACACAGATACGCAGTATTTT,CASSVRQYTDTQYF
.,TRBJ2-2,TRBV28,TRBD1,TGTGCCAGCAGTGCCGGGACAGTAACCGGGGAGCTGTTTTTT,CASSAGTVTGELFF
.,TRBJ1-6,TRBV27,TRBD1,TGTGCCAGCACCCCCAGGGGGCAGAATTCACCCCTCCACTTT,CASTPRGQNSPLHF
.,TRBJ2-5,TRBV7-7,TRBD2,TGTGCTAGCAGCTCGGGACTAGTTGAGACCCAGTACTTC,CASSSGLVETQYF
.,TRBJ2-5,TRBV10-2,TRBD1,TGCGCCAGCACGGGACAGTACCAAGAGACCCAGTACTTC,CASTGQYQETQYF
.,TRBJ2-2,TRBV5-6,.,TGTGCCAGCAGGGTACAGCGCACCGGGGAGCTGTTTTTT,CASRVQRTGELFF
.,TRBJ1-2,TRBV6-5,.,TGTGCCAGCACCTCGACAGGTGGTAACTATGGCTACACCTTC,CASTSTGGNYGYTF
.,TRBJ2-2,TRBV14,.,TGTGCCAGCAGCCAGGGCAGAGGGGAGCTGTTTTTT,CASSQGRGELFF
.,TRBJ1-6,TRBV10-3,.,TGTGCCAGCTCAGCGTCCTTCCTCGATTCACCCCTCCACTTT,CASSASFLDSPLHF
.,TRBJ2-7,TRBV18,.,TGTGCCAGCTCATCGAATCCAGGGGAATGGGAGCAGTACTTC,CASSSNPGEWEQYF
.,TRBJ1-4,TRBV5-1,TRBD1,TGCGCCAGCAGCTTGGGACAGGGCCGGTCTAATGAAAAACTGTTTTTT,CASSLGQGRSNEKLFF
many,TRBJ2-3,TRBV7-9,.,TGTGCCAGCAGTCCTCCATTTCGATTAGGGGGTACGCAGTATTTT,CASSPPFRLGGTQYF
.,TRBJ2-1,TRBV30,TRBD2,TGTGCCTTACAGGGGACTAGCTATGAGCAGTTCTTC,CALQGTSYEQFF
.,TRBJ2-7,TRBV25-1,TRBD1,TGTGCCAGCAGTGTGCGACAGGGGGCGGGCGAGCAGTACTTC,CASSVRQGAGEQYF
.,TRBJ1-5,TRBV6-6,.,TGTGCCAGCAGGGATAGTTTGGGGGCCAGGAATCAGCCCCAGCATTTT,CASRDSLGARNQPQHF
once,TRBJ2-3,TRBV5-1,.,TGCGCCAGCAGACGGGGGGCAACAGATACGCAGTATTTT,CASRRGATDTQYF
few,TRBJ2-1,TRBV7-3,.,TGTGCCAGCAGCCTTACACCGTACAATGAGCAGTTCTTC,CASSLTPYNEQFF
.,TRBJ1-2,TRBV4-3,.,TGCGCCAGCAGCCAAGATATACTGGTCGCTGGCTATGGCTACACCTTC,CASSQDILVAGYGYTF
.,TRBJ1-1,TRBV29-1,.,TGCAGCGCTCTAAAGGGGGTTTCGAACACTGAAGCTTTCTTT,CSALKGVSNTEAFF
once,TRBJ2-7,TRBV4-1,.,TGCGCCAGCAGCTGGCTAGACGAGCAGTACTTC,CASSWLDEQYF
.,TRBJ1-5,TRBV6-5,.,TGTGCCAGCAGTTACTCGATAAATCAGCCCCAGCATTTT,CASSYSINQPQHF
.,TRBJ2-7,TRBV4-3,.,TGCGCCAGCAGCCAAGATGACAGATACGAGCAGTACTTC,CASSQDDRYEQYF
once,TRBJ2-5,TRBV19,.,TGTGCCAGTAGTACGGAGAGGAAGCAGACCCAGTACTTC,CASSTERKQTQYF